A few counts support the clone carrying this TCR beta chain. The sample is drawn from a study of beta chain features in type 1 diabetes. At the level of the study: Regarding age, gender and cell yields, patients proved similar to healthy donors.

Based on CD45RO/CCR7/CD25/CD127/CD95/CD27, CD4+ regulatory, stem cell-like memory, naive and central memory cells were sorted. Purity (above 98%) was reached by all sorted populations. All of the isolated RNA was reverse transcribed, so expressed TCRB transcripts were sequenced. Method: immunoSEQ multiplex PCR; TCRdb's copy keeps in-frame clones and lacks some. In the table there are about 620,000 clones, about 14% of which are singletons. This CDR3 region has 14 residues. CDR1 and CDR2 (germline): GTSNPN, SVGIG (reference sequence). Trimming cost V 0 bases and J 3 bases; bases outside gene matches: 4.

The chain has TRBV30 and TRBJ1-2; 7 nucleotides agree with TRBD1. Sequencing was performed on naive CD4+ T cells from blood. The sequence was collected from a man aged 18 to 29 in good health. CDR3 amino acids: CAWSVYQGDYGYTF. The CDR3 DNA reads TGTGCCTGGAGTGTCTACCAGGGGGACTATGGCTACACCTTC.